What follows describes a single T cell receptor (beta chain). Antigen specificity is unknown. The length of the CDR3 is 12 residues. V lost 5 bases to trimming and J lost 6 bases, with 11 bases between them. The V gene's germline CDR1 is SGHAT and CDR2 FQNNGV. Unique molecular identifiers were added to individual cDNA molecules. TCRdb analysed the 5' RACE reads with MiXCR anew, one entry per CDR3 protein. Of some 42,000 distinct CDR3 sequences in the sample, about 6% were seen once. The record originates from a study of early T cells in non-severe SARS-CoV-2 infection. Study-wide results and caveats: Private and CD4 specificities were missed by VDJdb matching, which favored anti-spike CD8 responses.

The chain combines TRBV11-2 with TRBJ2-7; D ambiguous. This clonotype was obtained from an adult who was a healthcare worker with PCR-confirmed SARS-CoV-2 infection or an uninfected control (not recorded which). The material was whole blood, obtained at baseline. For the CDR3, the DNA is TGTGCCAGCAGCCCTGGCGTGGGCGAGCAGTACTTC. This encodes CASSPGVGEQYF.